This T cell receptor (beta chain) emerged from a study of blood T cell repertoires in COVID-19. Study-level information: Sites in the United States, Italy and Spain provided acute and convalescent COVID-19 samples. In each case, the material was cDNA or gDNA derived from T cells, B-cell-depleted T cells, or PBMCs.

The CDR3 runs 12 residues. CDR1 is SGHAT, CDR2 FQNNGV, per germline. Trimming removed 5 bases at V and 6 bases at J, with 10 bases between. Clones were sequenced by immunoSEQ multiplex PCR, and TCRdb holds only the in-frame ones, with some missing. The data contain more than 85,000 clones, 84% of them singletons. The TCR comes from a man aged 55 to 69 with acute or convalescent COVID-19. The material sequenced was peripheral blood. The rearrangement uses TRBV11-2 and TRBJ1-2; D possibly corresponds to TRBD1 (6 bases). The CDR3 spells CASSQGLDGYTF. As DNA, the CDR3 is TGTGCCAGCAGCCAGGGGTTGGATGGCTACACCTTC.